The next 26 T cell receptor beta chains were all read from a single sample in a study of blood T cells in healthy people across ages. With a J-beta primer mix and a sample-barcoded 5' primer, a second PCR ran about 7 to 12 cycles. MiXCR, applied by TCRdb to the 5' RACE reads, yields one record per CDR3 protein. The sample consists of approximately 800,000 distinct CDR3 sequences, roughly 50% of them appearing once. The specimen sequenced was blood. Source of these receptors: a man at least 80 years old in good health.

The genes are TRBV6-1 and TRBJ2-3, with a tentative D call TRBD2 (6 bases). The V and J ends lost 2 bases and 14 bases respectively, with 23 bases between them. There are 15 residues in the CDR3. The germline gives CDR1 MNHNS, CDR2 SASEGT. The CDR3 loop is CASSELANGAGSAYF. DNA for the CDR3: TGTGCCAGCAGTGAACTAGCCAACGGGGCGGGAAGCGCGTATTTT.

The chain combines TRBV2 with TRBJ2-7, with 10 bases matching TRBD1. Trimming removed 5 bases from V and 2 bases from J; junction bases left unmatched: 6. The germline V gene encodes CDR1 SNHLY and CDR2 FYNNEI. The CDR3 has 15 residues. CDR3 bases: TGTGCCAGCAGTCCGACAGGGGGCAAAACCTACGAGCAGTACTTC. It specifies CASSPTGGKTYEQYF.

The V call is TRBV28, the J call TRBJ1-6; 9 positions agree with TRBD1. Germline values: CDR1 MDHEN, CDR2 SYDVKM. The CDR3 has 14 amino acids. V shed 6 bases, J shed 7 bases, and the junction held 4 bases outside the gene matches. The CDR3 loop reads CASRQGAKNSPLHF. Here the CDR3 DNA reads TGTGCCAGCAGACAGGGGGCCAAAAATTCACCCCTCCACTTT.

The CDR3 is CASSYGRLNTGELFF. DNA for the CDR3: TGTGCCAGCAGTTACGGGCGGCTGAACACCGGGGAGCTGTTTTTT. The V and J genes are TRBV6-5 and TRBJ2-2; D uncertain. There are 15 residues in the CDR3. Germline V gene sequence: CDR1 MNHEY, CDR2 SVGAGI. Trimming cost V 2 bases and J 1 base, with 8 bases left between them.

As for this clonotype: Compared with germline, one end of the junction differs, possibly owing to a read error. J is TRBJ2-4 and V is TRBV11-3, with 7 bases matching TRBD1. The DNA end favors TRBJ2-7, so the J call may be wrong. The CDR3 consists of 14 residues. The V gene's germline CDR1 is SGHNT and CDR2 YENEEA. The CDR3 reads CANSPGQAYDEQYF. The CDR3 coding sequence is TGTGCCAACAGCCCTGGACAGGCGTACGACGAGCAGTACTTC.

This clonotype was observed once. The chain employs TRBV6-5 and TRBJ2-7, with a possible D match to TRBD2 (6 bases). Between the trimmed V and J ends, which lost 5 bases and 2 bases, there was a span of 13 bases. There are 14 residues in the CDR3. CDR1 MNHEY and CDR2 SVGAGI come from the germline V gene. The chain's CDR3 is CASSGGTLAYEQYF. The CDR3 region has the DNA TGTGCCAGCAGTGGAGGGACTCTGGCCTACGAGCAGTACTTC.

This clonotype was counted between two and nine times. V gene TRBV7-9 combines with J gene TRBJ2-3, with D perhaps matching TRBD2 (5 bases). This CDR3 contains 16 residues. The germline V gene encodes CDR1 SEHNR and CDR2 FQNEAQ (reference sequence). Trimming shortened V by 5 bases and J by 14 bases, and 29 bases separated the two germline ends. CDR3 bases: TGTGCCAGCAGCCCGACCGGTGTGAGGGAGCACAGATACGCGTATTTT. Translation: CASSPTGVREHRYAYF.

The sample holds one count of this clonotype. V is TRBV7-9 and J is TRBJ2-5; tentative D call: TRBD2 (5 bases). Trimming took 3 bases from V and 5 from J, leaving 16 bases between them. The CDR3 runs 15 residues. In germline, CDR1 is SEHNR, CDR2 FQNEAQ (reference sequence). CDR3 DNA sequence: TGTGCCAGCAGCTTTCTTACTAGAGTAGGGGAGACCCAGTACTTC. Translation gives CASSFLTRVGETQYF.

This rearrangement joins TRBV10-2 to TRBJ2-2, with D possibly matching TRBD1 (6 bases). The CDR3 consists of 14 residues. V was shortened by 3 bases and J by 7 bases, with 12 bases between the two germline ends. Germline CDR1 reads WSHSY; CDR2 reads SAAADI. As DNA, the CDR3 is TGCGCCAGCAGTGATACAGGGTATATCGGGGAGCTGTTTTTT. This encodes CASSDTGYIGELFF.

This clonotype was observed a handful of times. V gene TRBV20-1 combines with J gene TRBJ1-4, with 9 bases matching TRBD1. V gave up 5 bases and J gave up 4 bases; unmatched junction bases: 2. In germline, CDR1 is DFQATT, CDR2 SNEGSKA (reference sequence). This CDR3 has 13 residues. The CDR3 sequence: CSASTGGNEKLFF. Here the CDR3 DNA reads TGCAGTGCTTCGACAGGGGGTAATGAAAAACTGTTTTTT.

This sequence joins TRBV6-5 and TRBJ1-2; 11 nucleotides line up with TRBD1. V was clipped by 5 bases and J by 7 bases; unmatched bases: 6. Looked up from germline, CDR1 is MNHEY and CDR2 is SVGAGI. This CDR3 has 14 residues. In DNA form, the CDR3 reads TGTGCCAGCAGTAAATCGGGACAGGGGGGTGGCTACACCTTC. Its translation: CASSKSGQGGGYTF.

The chain carries TRBV7-6 and TRBJ1-6; D may be TRBD1 (5 bases). The CDR3 has 17 amino acids. Trimming removed 2 bases at V and 6 bases at J, with 17 bases between. Per the germline V gene, CDR1 is SGHVS and CDR2 is FNYEAQ. In DNA, the CDR3 is TGTGCCAGCAGCTTACTAAGTTCGGGGGGATCTAATTCACCCCTCCACTTT. Amino acid sequence: CASSLLSSGGSNSPLHF.

The V and J genes are TRBV4-2 and TRBJ2-1; D unresolved. Trimming pared 0 bases from V and 3 bases from J, leaving 12 bases between. CDR1 is LGHNA and CDR2 is YNFKEQ in the germline V gene. The CDR3 contains 16 residues. CDR3: CASSQDHGVNYNEQFF. The CDR3, as DNA: TGTGCCAGCAGCCAAGATCACGGAGTAAACTACAATGAGCAGTTCTTC.

This chain uses TRBV5-1 with TRBJ2-1; 9 bases align to TRBD2. With 2 bases clipped from V and 4 bases from J, the junction kept 4 bases outside the gene matches. This CDR3 has 15 amino acids. The germline V gene encodes CDR1 SGHRS and CDR2 YFSETQ. The CDR3 DNA sequence: TGCGCCAGCAGCTTAGGCGGGGGGGAATACAATGAGCAGTTCTTC. As protein: CASSLGGGEYNEQFF.

The rearrangement uses TRBV3-1 and TRBJ2-1; TRBD2 aligns across 9 bases. The closer fit of TRBJ2-7 to the DNA end suggests the J call may be wrong. CDR3 length equals 16 residues. Germline V CDR1 and CDR2: LGHDT, YNNKEL (reference sequence). CDR3 nucleotide sequence: TGTGCCAGCAGCTCTTTAGCGGGAGAGGGCTACAATGAGCAGTACTTC. This codes for CASSSLAGEGYNEQYF.

This chain connects TRBV20-1 to TRBJ2-7; D remains ambiguous. The length of the CDR3 is 13 residues. Trimming stripped 5 bases from V and 4 bases from J, with 15 bases between. Germline-derived CDR1 and CDR2 are DFQATT and SNEGSKA (reference sequence). The CDR3 bases are TGCAGTGCTTTGGTACCGGTAAATTACGAGCAGTACTTC. Its translation: CSALVPVNYEQYF.

J is TRBJ1-5 and V is TRBV29-1; no clear D gene. The CDR3 is 13 residues long. Trimming cost V 4 bases and J 7 bases, with 14 bases left between them. In germline, CDR1 is SQVTM, CDR2 ANQGSEA. The CDR3 DNA sequence: TGCAGCGTTGCCACGGGCCAAGGACAGCCCCAGCATTTT. Protein: CSVATGQGQPQHF.

J is TRBJ2-3 and V is TRBV29-1, with 9 positions matching TRBD2. Trimming took 7 bases from V and 0 from J; bases not matched to a gene: 5. The germline CDR1 and CDR2 sequences are SQVTM and ANQGSEA. CDR3 length equals 14 residues. CDR3 sequence reads: CSARLADSTDTQYF. CDR3 in DNA: TGCAGCGCAAGACTAGCGGATAGCACAGATACGCAGTATTTT.

CDR3 loop: CASRTGLAGGSEQFF. CDR3 bases: TGTGCCAGCAGAACGGGGCTAGCGGGAGGAAGTGAGCAGTTCTTC. The rearrangement links TRBV7-2 to TRBJ2-1; 11 nucleotides align to TRBD2. J lost 9 bases, V lost 6 bases, and 10 bases had no gene match. The CDR3 has 15 amino acids. From germline, CDR1 is SGHTA and CDR2 FQGNSA.

This chain uses TRBV7-9 with TRBJ2-5, with a tentative D call TRBD1 (6 bases). This CDR3 region has 15 residues. Germline CDR1 reads SEHNR; CDR2 reads FQNEAQ (reference sequence). V was shortened by 4 bases and J by 9 bases, with 21 bases between the two germline ends. CDR3 sequence reads: CASSYSTGSTQAQYF. CDR3 in DNA: TGTGCCAGCAGCTATTCGACAGGATCAACCCAGGCCCAGTACTTC.

This clonotype was observed a handful of times. The V call is TRBV28, the J call TRBJ2-7, with D possibly matching TRBD1 (5 bases). V lost 7 bases and J lost 1, with 14 bases in between. Germline CDR1 reads MDHEN; CDR2 reads SYDVKM. The CDR3 is 14 residues long. The CDR3 spells CASTRAGMSYEQYF. Written as DNA, the CDR3 is TGTGCCAGCACCCGGGCAGGGATGTCCTACGAGCAGTACTTC.

This chain joins TRBV4-1 and TRBJ1-2, with D unresolved. Trimming cost V 3 bases and J 0 bases, with 5 bases left between them. The CDR3 contains 13 residues. Per the germline V gene, CDR1 is MGHRA and CDR2 is YSYEKL. CDR3 bases: TGCGCCAGCAGCCAGACTACTAACTATGGCTACACCTTC. Translation gives CASSQTTNYGYTF.

There are a few counts of this clonotype. This chain connects TRBV12-3 or TRBV12-4 to TRBJ1-4; 8 nucleotides line up with TRBD1. The ends lost 6 bases at V and 10 bases at J; junction bases unmatched: 7. This CDR3 comprises 13 residues. The CDR3 DNA is TGTGCCAGCAGACCGGGACAGGACGGAAAACTGTTTTTT. Translated, it gives CASRPGQDGKLFF.

This clonotype has a handful of counts. V gene TRBV15 combines with J gene TRBJ2-7; a possible D gene is TRBD1 (7 bases). This CDR3 has 15 residues. V dropped 3 bases and J dropped 1 base, with 13 bases sitting between them. The germline V gene encodes CDR1 LNHNV and CDR2 YYDKDF (reference sequence). Here the CDR3 DNA reads TGTGCCACCAGCAGGGTGTCAGGGGGGTCCTACGAGCAGTACTTC. Protein sequence: CATSRVSGGSYEQYF.

This clonotype was seen just once. The chain employs TRBV7-8 and TRBJ1-1; D is perhaps TRBD1 (6 bases). The CDR3 has 13 residues. The germline V gene has CDR1 SGHVS and CDR2 FQNEAQ. Trimming took 5 bases from V and 8 from J, leaving 15 bases between them. The CDR3 region is CASSTLDRSEAFF. The CDR3 DNA is TGTGCCAGCAGCACCCTAGACAGGTCCGAAGCTTTCTTT. The variable domain in full, completed from reference TRBV7-8 and TRBJ1-1, reads GAGVSQSPRYKVAKRGQDVALRCDPISGHVSLFWYQQALGQGPEFLTYFQNEAQLDKSGLPSDRFFAERPEGSVSTLKIQRTQQEDSAVYLCASSTLDRSEAFFGQGTRLTVV.

This rearrangement joins TRBV7-9 to TRBJ2-3, with D hard to call. CDR1 and CDR2 (germline): SEHNR, FQNEAQ (reference sequence). The germline V and J ends were trimmed by 3 bases and 2 bases, with 9 bases remaining between them. The CDR3 is 14 amino acids. The CDR3 protein is CASSFIALTDTQYF. DNA for the CDR3: TGTGCCAGCAGCTTCATAGCCCTCACAGATACGCAGTATTTT.